These 15 T cell receptor beta chains originate from one sample sequenced in a study of shared T cell receptors in the human thymus (TCRdb year 2021). Libraries came from the immunoSEQ multiplex PCR assay. Imported from immuneACCESS, the table was reduced by TCRdb to in-frame sequences with V and J called. These copies leave out some clones; in studies compared against another copy, an unresolved V gene accounts for under half, and the cause of the remainder is not known. In this sample the table shows hundreds of thousands of clones, approximately 89% of which occur a single time. More than 0.009% of the sample rests with the top ten. Another study also made use of these data, one on human thymus T cells.

The sample consisted of thymocytes. The receptors come from a boy younger than two with a congenital heart defect. Donor details come from another sample of the same person, matched by shared clones.

The chain uses TRBV7-8 and TRBJ2-1; weak D call: TRBD1 (6 bases). Trimming stripped 1 base from V and 8 bases from J, with 15 bases between. CDR1 and CDR2 (germline): SGHVS, FQNEAQ. This CDR3 is built from 15 residues. The CDR3 DNA follows: TGTGCCAGCAGCTTAGGACCGTTCAGGGGCCATGAGCAGTTCTTC. It yields the protein CASSLGPFRGHEQFF.

The V and J genes are TRBV4-3 and TRBJ2-3; TRBD2 aligns across 10 bases. Trimming removed 5 bases from V and 6 bases from J; junction bases left unmatched: 14. CDR1 is LGHNA and CDR2 is YSLEER in the germline V gene. This CDR3 is built from 17 residues. DNA of the CDR3: TGCGCCAGCAGCGAGCGGGGGGGCCCTATCTTATTGGATACGCAGTATTTT. Its protein is CASSERGGPILLDTQYF.

This rearrangement joins TRBV5-1 to TRBJ2-6; TRBD1 is a possible D gene (5 bases). The germline V and J ends were trimmed by 0 bases and 0 bases, with 16 bases remaining between them. In germline, CDR1 is SGHRS, CDR2 YFSETQ. The CDR3 spans 19 residues. CDR3 loop: CASSLDSVRAYSGANVLTF. Here the CDR3 DNA reads TGCGCCAGCAGCTTGGATAGTGTCAGGGCGTACTCTGGGGCCAACGTCCTGACTTTC.

The chain carries TRBV5-1 and TRBJ2-7, with 8 positions matching TRBD2. The CDR3 is 13 residues long. Trimming at V came to 6 bases and at J to 1 base, leaving 3 bases not matched to a gene. From germline, CDR1 is SGHRS and CDR2 YFSETQ. The CDR3 nucleotides read TGCGCCAGCACGGGACTAGTATCCTACGAGCAGTACTTC. Translation gives CASTGLVSYEQYF.

The chain carries TRBV28 and TRBJ1-6; the match to TRBD1 covers 8 bases. The CDR3 runs 16 residues. The J segment lost 7 bases and the V segment lost 0 bases, leaving 5 bases of the junction unmatched. From germline, CDR1 is MDHEN and CDR2 SYDVKM. The CDR3 nucleotides are TGTGCCAGCAGTTTATGGGGGGACAGGCTAAATTCACCCCTCCACTTT. Its protein product is CASSLWGDRLNSPLHF.

The V gene is TRBV14, the J gene TRBJ2-7; D is perhaps TRBD1 (6 bases). The CDR3 consists of 14 residues. Germline V gene sequence: CDR1 SGHDN, CDR2 FVKESK. The germline V and J ends were trimmed by 5 bases and 3 bases, with 14 bases remaining between them. CDR3 region: CASSGGDTGYEQYF. CDR3 nucleotides: TGTGCCAGCAGCGGTGGGGACACCGGCTACGAGCAGTACTTC.

The gene calls are TRBV10-3 and TRBJ2-7; TRBD2 aligns across 7 bases. The germline gives CDR1 ENHRY, CDR2 SYGVKD. V lost 6 bases to trimming and J lost 2 bases; unmatched junction nucleotides: 13. The CDR3 is 16 amino acids. In DNA, the CDR3 is TGTGCCATCAGCTCAACCAGGGAGGGCCTCACCTACGAGCAGTACTTC. Translating it yields CAISSTREGLTYEQYF.

V gene TRBV30 combines with J gene TRBJ2-7; D is unclear. From germline, CDR1 is GTSNPN and CDR2 SVGIG (reference sequence). The CDR3 is made up of 12 amino acids. Trimming removed 4 bases at V and 4 bases at J, with 11 bases between. The CDR3 protein is CAWKAEDYEQYF. CDR3 DNA sequence: TGTGCCTGGAAGGCAGAGGATTACGAGCAGTACTTC. Variable domain in full (rest from reference TRBV30 and TRBJ2-7): SQTIHQWPATLVQPVGSPLSLECTVEGTSNPNLYWYRQAAGRGLQLLFYSVGIGQISSEVPQNLSASRPQDRQFILSSKKLLLSDSGFYLCAWKAEDYEQYFGPGTRLTVT.

V gene TRBV14 combines with J gene TRBJ2-7, with D tentatively TRBD2 (6 bases). This CDR3 is 13 amino acids long. CDR1 is SGHDN and CDR2 is FVKESK in the germline V gene. Trimming pared 4 bases from V and 3 bases from J, leaving 10 bases between. The CDR3 DNA sequence: TGTGCCAGCAGCCGAGGAGGGGACTACGAGCAGTACTTC. Its protein is CASSRGGDYEQYF.

The rearrangement joins TRBV14 to TRBJ2-3; 8 nucleotides align to TRBD2. Germline assignment: CDR1 SGHDN and CDR2 FVKESK. V lost 4 bases, J lost 2 bases, and 8 bases stayed unmatched. CDR3 size: 16 residues. CDR3 in amino acids: CASSPERELFTDTQYF. In nucleotides, the CDR3 is TGTGCCAGCAGCCCTGAGCGGGAGCTTTTCACAGATACGCAGTATTTT.

The chain combines TRBV27 with TRBJ1-2; TRBD1 might be the D (5 bases). Trimming removed 3 bases from V and 4 bases from J, with 12 bases in between. This CDR3 has 14 residues. Per germline, CDR1 MNHEY and CDR2 SMNVEV (reference sequence). The CDR3 bases are TGTGCCAGCAGTTTTGACCCTAGGGGCTATGGCTACACCTTC. Protein product: CASSFDPRGYGYTF.

This chain uses TRBV19 with TRBJ1-5, with 8 bases lining up with TRBD1. The CDR3 runs to 15 residues. Looked up from germline, CDR1 is LNHDA and CDR2 is SQIVND (reference sequence). The junction had 7 bases not matched to a gene; V was cut back by 8 bases and J by 1 base. CDR3 sequence (DNA): TGTGCCAGTCACGCGGACAGGGTGAGCAATCAGCCCCAGCATTTT. This encodes CASHADRVSNQPQHF.

V gene TRBV4-2 combines with J gene TRBJ2-4; 9 bases fit TRBD1. With 0 bases clipped from V and 11 bases from J, the junction kept 11 bases outside the gene matches. CDR1 is LGHNA, CDR2 YNFKEQ, per germline. The CDR3 is made up of 16 amino acids. This CDR3 is CASSQESPGTGKLQYF. CDR3 sequence (DNA): TGTGCCAGCAGCCAAGAATCTCCCGGGACAGGGAAACTTCAGTACTTC.

In its sample, this clone was seen once. This sequence joins TRBV6-1 and TRBJ1-5; D perhaps matches TRBD1 (5 bases). V shed 6 bases and J shed 5 bases, with 17 bases lying between them. CDR3 length equals 15 residues. Germline V gives CDR1 MNHNS, CDR2 SASEGT. CDR3 amino acids: CASRARDSPHQPQHF. The CDR3 nucleotides read TGTGCCAGCAGAGCACGCGACAGTCCCCATCAGCCCCAGCATTTT.

This sequence joins TRBV29-1 and TRBJ2-2; TRBD1 might be the D (7 bases). Germline V gene lookup returns CDR1 SQVTM and CDR2 ANQGSEA. CDR3 length: 14 amino acids. V was pared by 4 bases and J by 8 bases, with 17 bases between. The CDR3 bases are TGCAGCGTTGGAGGGGGCCGGGAGTATGGGGAGCTGTTTTTT. Translated, it gives CSVGGGREYGELFF.